This T cell receptor (beta chain) was recorded in a study of T cells after yellow fever vaccination. This CDR3 is 15 amino acids long. Note on this clonotype: The junction differs from germline at one of its ends, possibly a read error.

Making TCR cDNA involved 5'RACE template switching, which added UMIs and a universal primer site. MiXCR was run by TCRdb on the 5' RACE reads, yielding one entry per CDR3 protein. The sample contains about 370,000 distinct CDR3 sequences, around 10% of which appear only once. This chain connects TRBV23-1 to TRBJ2-5; D remains ambiguous. TRBV23-1 falls under the ORF class, with uncertain function. The specimen comprised PBMCs, sampled on the day of the first yellow fever vaccination. The sequence was collected from a man aged 18 to 29 who received the YFV17D yellow fever vaccine. The CDR3 spells CASCQQLGPAETQYF. DNA of the CDR3: TGCGCCAGCTGTCAACAGCTGGGCCCAGCAGAGACCCAGTACTTC.